The 9 T cell receptor beta chains given below trace back to one sample, sequenced in a study of tumor and adjacent non-tumor tissue in lung cancer. Three rounds of nested PCR, following a modified ARM-PCR protocol, produced the TCRbeta library. TCRdb re-analysed the multiplex PCR reads in MiXCR, keeping a single row per CDR3 protein. The top ten clones hold around 45% of a sample with 40,000 to 45,000 distinct CDR3 sequences, roughly 60% of them seen once. No cell sorting was done before RNA was extracted from the tissue. More than 3 cm separated this lung sample from the edge of the tumor. The sequenced material came from distant non-tumor lung tissue. The source is a man aged 45 to 65 with non-small cell lung cancer.

This clonotype has a count of ten or more. The V gene is TRBV6-5, the J gene TRBJ2-7, with TRBD1 matching over 8 bases. Per the germline V gene, CDR1 is MNHEY and CDR2 is SVGAGI. The ends lost 0 bases at V and 3 bases at J; junction bases unmatched: 10. The CDR3 is made up of 17 amino acids. CDR3 protein: CASSYSSQDRVGYEQYF. DNA of the CDR3: TGTGCCAGCAGTTACTCCTCGCAGGACAGGGTAGGCTACGAGCAGTACTTC.

Of note for this clonotype: The germline gene is not matched at one end of the junction; a read error may be the cause. V is TRBV4-1 and J is TRBJ2-1; D perhaps matches TRBD2 (5 bases). Germline assignment: CDR1 MGHRA and CDR2 YSYEKL. The length of the CDR3 is 18 residues. This CDR3 is CVSSTRAPRANRGNEQFF. The DNA of the CDR3 is TGCGTCAGCAGCACGAGGGCTCCGAGGGCTAACCGTGGCAATGAGCAGTTCTTC.

Concerning this clonotype: Here the CDR3 omits its conserved ending phenylalanine or tryptophan, so a read error is the likely source. The chain recombines TRBV5-6 with TRBJ2-7, with TRBD2 matching 9 bases. The CDR3 is 14 residues long. With 4 bases clipped from V and 4 bases from J, the junction kept 6 bases outside the gene matches. Per the germline V gene, CDR1 is SGHDT and CDR2 is YYEEEE. CDR3 nucleotide sequence: TGTGCCAGCAGCCTGACTAGCGGAACTTACGAGCAGTACTTG. This encodes CASSLTSGTYEQYL.

Of note for this clonotype: One end of the junction varies from germline; a read error may be responsible. This chain connects TRBV6-5 to TRBJ1-6, with D hard to call. CDR3 length equals 15 residues. CDR1 MNHEY and CDR2 SVGAGI come from the germline V gene. CDR3 residues: CSSSTSTEGGSPLHF. In nucleotides, the CDR3 is TGTTCCAGCAGTACCTCGACTGAGGGTGGTTCACCCCTCCACTTT.

On this clonotype itself: A read error may be the cause here, since a much bigger clone is one base away. The chain joins TRBV29-1 to TRBJ2-5; 10 bases map to TRBD1. The CDR3 loop spans 14 amino acids. J gave up 4 bases and V 7 bases, and 9 bases lay outside the gene matches. Germline-derived CDR1 and CDR2 are SQVTM and ANQGSEA. The CDR3 here is CSAVGTGVLETQYF. CDR3 coding DNA: TGCAGCGCTGTTGGGACAGGGGTTCTAGAGACCCAGTACTTC.

There are many counts of this clonotype. The chain links TRBV30 to TRBJ2-3; 15 bases are a match to TRBD2. There are 17 residues in the CDR3. V shed 8 bases, J shed 0 bases, and the junction held 9 bases outside the gene matches. Germline lookup yields CDR1 GTSNPN and CDR2 SVGIG (reference sequence). CDR3 DNA: TGTGCCACCGGACTAGCGGGGGGGAGCACTAGCACAGATACGCAGTATTTT. As protein: CATGLAGGSTSTDTQYF.

This clonotype showed up just a few times. The junction shows a germline mismatch at one end, possibly a read error. The chain's CDR3 is CVSSEYNSPLHF. For the CDR3, the DNA is TGTGTCAGCAGCGAATATAATTCACCCCTCCACTTT. The chain couples TRBV7-2 to TRBJ1-6; D remains unclear. Germline CDR1 is SGHTA and CDR2 is FQGNSA. The CDR3 runs 12 residues.

The chain uses TRBV5-1 and TRBJ2-7; D tentatively reads TRBD1 or TRBD2 (5 bases each). V lost 4 bases to trimming and J lost 0 bases, with 20 bases between them. This CDR3 contains 17 residues. The germline V gene has CDR1 SGHRS and CDR2 YFSETQ. CDR3 coding DNA: TGCGCCAGCAGCCCAGCTTCCGGGACGGAGAACTCCTACGAGCAGTACTTC. Translation gives CASSPASGTENSYEQYF.

As regards this clonotype: At one boundary the junction diverges from the germline segment, which might be a read error. In DNA, the CDR3 is TGTGCCAGCAGTTACCAGCGGGGAGACTACAATGAACAGTTCTTC. It yields the protein CASSYQRGDYNEQFF. The chain recombines TRBV6-5 with TRBJ2-1; 7 bases are shared with TRBD2. The germline V gene has CDR1 MNHEY and CDR2 SVGAGI. The CDR3 has 15 residues.